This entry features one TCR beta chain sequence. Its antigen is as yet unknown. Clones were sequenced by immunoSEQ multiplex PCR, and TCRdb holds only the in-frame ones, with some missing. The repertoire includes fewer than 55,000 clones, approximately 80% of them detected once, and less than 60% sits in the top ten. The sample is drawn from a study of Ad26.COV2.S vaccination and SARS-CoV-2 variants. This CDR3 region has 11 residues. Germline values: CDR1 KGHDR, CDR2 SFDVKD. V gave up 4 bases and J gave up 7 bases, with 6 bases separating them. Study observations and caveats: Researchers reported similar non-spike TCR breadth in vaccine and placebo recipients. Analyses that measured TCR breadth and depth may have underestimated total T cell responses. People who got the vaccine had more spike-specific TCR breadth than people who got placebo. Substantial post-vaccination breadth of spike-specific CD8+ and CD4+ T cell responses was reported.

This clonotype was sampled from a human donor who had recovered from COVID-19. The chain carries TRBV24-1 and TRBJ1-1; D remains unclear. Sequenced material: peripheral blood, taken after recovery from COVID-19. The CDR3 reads CATSDLGEAFF. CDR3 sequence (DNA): TGTGCCACCAGTGACTTGGGTGAAGCTTTCTTT.